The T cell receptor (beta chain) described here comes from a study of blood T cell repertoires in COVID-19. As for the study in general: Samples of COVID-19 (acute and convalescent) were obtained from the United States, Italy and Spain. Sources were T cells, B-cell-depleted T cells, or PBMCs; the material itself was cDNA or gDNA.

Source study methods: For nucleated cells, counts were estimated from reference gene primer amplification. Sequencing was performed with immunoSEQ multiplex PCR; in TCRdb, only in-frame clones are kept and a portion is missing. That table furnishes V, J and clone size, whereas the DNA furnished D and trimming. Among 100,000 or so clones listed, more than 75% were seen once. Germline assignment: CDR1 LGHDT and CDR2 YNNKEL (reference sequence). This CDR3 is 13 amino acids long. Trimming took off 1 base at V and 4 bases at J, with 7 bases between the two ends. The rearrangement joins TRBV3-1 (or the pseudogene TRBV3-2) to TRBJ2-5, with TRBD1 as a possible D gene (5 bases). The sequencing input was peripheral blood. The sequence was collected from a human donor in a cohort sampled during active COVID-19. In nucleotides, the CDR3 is TGTGCCAGCAGCCAAGGAACAGGAGAGACCCAGTACTTC. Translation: CASSQGTGETQYF.